Listed below are T cell receptor beta chains from one sample, sequenced in a study of shared clonotypes between healthy human individuals. Clones were read by immunoSEQ multiplex PCR, and TCRdb kept only the in-frame ones, dropping some. The data hold some 200,000 clones, with about 93% observed a single time. Sequencing was performed on naive CD4+ T cells sorted from blood. These receptors were obtained from a woman aged 25 to 39 in good health. CDR3s include the opening cysteine and the closing phenylalanine or tryptophan. D genes are given only for firm matches. The size of a clone is reported for some rows only, either as once, few or many, or as a class for expanded clones.

abundance	d_gene	j_gene	v_gene	CDR3aa	CDR3nt
NA	NA	TRBJ2-7	TRBV7-2	CASSLFGGDNEQYF	TGTGCCAGCAGCTTGTTTGGAGGGGACAACGAGCAGTACTTC
NA	NA	TRBJ1-5	TRBV2	CASQDSSYQPQHF	TGTGCCAGTCAGGACAGTAGCTATCAGCCCCAGCATTTT
NA	NA	TRBJ1-1	TRBV2	CASSLQGPMNTEAFF	TGTGCCAGCAGTTTACAGGGACCCATGAACACTGAAGCTTTCTTT
NA	NA	TRBJ2-2	TRBV6-4	CASSAQGGSGELFF	TGTGCCAGCAGTGCTCAGGGCGGCTCCGGGGAGCTGTTTTTT
NA	TRBD2	TRBJ2-5	TRBV28	CASSLADTQETQYF	TGTGCCAGCAGTCTAGCGGATACACAAGAGACCCAGTACTTC
NA	NA	TRBJ1-2	TRBV2	CASSERPNRANYGYTF	TGTGCCAGCAGTGAACGCCCAAACCGGGCTAACTATGGCTACACCTTC
NA	TRBD1	TRBJ2-1	TRBV15	CATSRDWDRINEQFF	TGTGCCACCAGCAGAGATTGGGACAGGATCAATGAGCAGTTCTTC
NA	NA	TRBJ2-7	TRBV30	CAWSKLVYEQYF	TGTGCCTGGAGTAAGCTGGTCTACGAGCAGTACTTC
NA	TRBD2	TRBJ2-7	TRBV5-6	CASSLALAGVPYEQYF	TGTGCCAGCAGCTTGGCTCTAGCGGGAGTCCCATACGAGCAGTACTTC
NA	TRBD2	TRBJ2-1	TRBV5-4	CASSLGGSSYNEQFF	TGTGCCAGCAGCTTAGGCGGGAGCTCCTACAATGAGCAGTTCTTC
NA	NA	TRBJ2-3	TRBV5-4	CATLGTDTQYF	TGTGCCACCCTAGGCACAGATACGCAGTATTTT
NA	NA	TRBJ1-4	TRBV27	CASMSPGTNEKLFF	TGTGCCAGCATGTCGCCCGGGACTAATGAAAAACTGTTTTTT
NA	NA	TRBJ1-2	TRBV18	CASSPTENYGYTF	TGTGCCAGCTCACCGACAGAAAACTATGGCTACACCTTC
NA	NA	TRBJ2-2	TRBV19	CASKGVASTGELFF	TGTGCCAGTAAGGGAGTCGCGAGCACCGGGGAGCTGTTTTTT
NA	TRBD1	TRBJ1-5	TRBV19	CASSIRDRGRVQPQHF	TGTGCCAGTAGTATACGTGACAGGGGGCGCGTCCAGCCCCAGCATTTT
NA	NA	TRBJ1-2	TRBV7-9	CASSPIIYGYTF	TGTGCCAGCAGCCCCATAATCTATGGCTACACCTTC
NA	NA	TRBJ1-1	TRBV5-6	CASSFLSGGPEAFF	TGTGCCAGCAGCTTCCTGTCGGGGGGACCTGAAGCTTTCTTT
NA	TRBD1	TRBJ1-2	TRBV19	CASSRGTDVNYGYTF	TGTGCCAGTAGCCGGGGGACAGACGTTAACTATGGCTACACCTTC
NA	NA	TRBJ2-5	TRBV18	CASSPRGTQETQYF	TGTGCCAGCTCACCACGCGGAACCCAAGAGACCCAGTACTTC
NA	NA	TRBJ2-7	TRBV18	CASSPRSQVVLSEQYF	TGTGCCAGCTCACCCCGTTCACAGGTCGTACTTTCCGAGCAGTACTTC
NA	TRBD2	TRBJ2-1	TRBV2	CASSAGLAGGVFF	TGTGCCAGCAGTGCCGGACTAGCGGGAGGGGTGTTCTTC
NA	NA	TRBJ2-7	TRBV19	CASSEGVLSYEQYF	TGTGCCAGTAGCGAAGGGGTCTTAAGCTACGAGCAGTACTTC
once	NA	TRBJ2-5	TRBV6-1	CASSEQGHFLETQYF	TGTGCCAGCAGTGAACAGGGACACTTCCTGGAGACCCAGTACTTC
NA	NA	TRBJ2-7	TRBV7-9	CASSLGRADISYEQYF	TGTGCCAGCAGCTTAGGGCGGGCGGACATCTCCTACGAGCAGTACTTC
NA	NA	TRBJ2-5	TRBV27	CASSLIGQGGLGETQYF	TGTGCCAGCAGTTTAATTGGGCAGGGAGGATTGGGGGAGACCCAGTACTTC
few	NA	TRBJ1-5	TRBV6-6	CASSYSSHQPQHF	TGTGCCAGCAGTTACTCGTCCCATCAGCCCCAGCATTTT
NA	NA	TRBJ1-4	TRBV28	CASSSSTNEKLFF	TGTGCCAGCAGTTCCTCGACTAATGAAAAACTGTTTTTT
NA	NA	TRBJ2-2	TRBV27	CASKGGPNTGELFF	TGTGCCAGCAAGGGCGGACCGAACACCGGGGAGCTGTTTTTT
once	NA	TRBJ1-1	TRBV5-1	CASSLEETEAFF	TGCGCCAGCAGCTTGGAGGAGACTGAAGCTTTCTTT
NA	NA	TRBJ2-7	TRBV7-9	CASSWGDSRSYEQYF	TGTGCCAGCAGCTGGGGGGACAGCCGCTCCTACGAGCAGTACTTC
NA	TRBD2	TRBJ2-7	TRBV28	CASSVPGRYEQYF	TGTGCCAGCAGTGTTCCCGGGAGGTACGAGCAGTACTTC
NA	TRBD1	TRBJ1-6	TRBV5-4	CASSSPGQGNSPLHF	TGTGCCAGCAGCTCTCCGGGACAGGGGAATTCACCCCTCCACTTT
NA	TRBD2	TRBJ2-7	TRBV5-1	CASSLVGGPPNEQYF	TGCGCCAGCAGCTTGGTGGGAGGGCCCCCCAACGAGCAGTACTTC
NA	NA	TRBJ1-1	TRBV13	CASSAEPTLALNTEAFF	TGTGCCAGCAGCGCGGAACCGACTCTGGCGCTGAACACTGAAGCTTTCTTT
NA	NA	TRBJ1-1	TRBV18	CASSPPATRIPFF	TGTGCCAGCTCACCACCGGCGACTCGGATACCTTTCTTT
NA	NA	TRBJ2-7	TRBV6-5	CASRERTPLEQYF	TGTGCCAGCAGGGAAAGGACCCCGCTCGAGCAGTACTTC
NA	NA	TRBJ2-7	TRBV9	CASRTGYGSYEQYF	TGTGCCAGCAGAACAGGGTACGGATCCTACGAGCAGTACTTC
NA	NA	TRBJ1-5	TRBV6-1	CASSDARAQPQHF	TGTGCCAGCAGTGACGCCCGGGCTCAGCCCCAGCATTTT
NA	TRBD1	TRBJ2-7	TRBV2	CASTEGQGLYEQYF	TGTGCCAGCACAGAGGGACAGGGATTGTACGAGCAGTACTTC